These 17 T cell receptor beta chains were all obtained from the same sample, sequenced in a study of identical twins. A single record per CDR3 protein comes from TCRdb applying MiXCR to the 5' RACE reads. The table records hundreds of thousands of distinct CDR3 sequences, around a sixth of them present only once. In addition, the sample was reused for a study of T cells expressing NK-cell markers.

Sequencing was carried out using PBMCs. The receptors here all came from a woman in her late teens or twenties in good health.

This clonotype was detected a few times. V gene TRBV20-1 combines with J gene TRBJ2-1; D not certain. CDR1 is DFQATT and CDR2 is SNEGSKA in the germline V gene (reference sequence). V dropped 5 bases and J dropped 0 bases, with 14 bases sitting between them. The length of the CDR3 is 15 residues. CDR3 loop: CSAPPPTSSYNEQFF. CDR3 coding DNA: TGCAGTGCTCCCCCTCCCACCAGCTCCTACAATGAGCAGTTCTTC.

V usage is TRBV5-1 and J usage is TRBJ2-5; 8 nucleotides match TRBD2. Germline V gene sequence: CDR1 SGHRS, CDR2 YFSETQ. The CDR3 is 17 amino acids. The V segment lost 4 bases and the J segment 1 base; nucleotides outside the gene matches: 12. CDR3 sequence: CASSPRLNGRGQETQYF. DNA for the CDR3: TGCGCCAGCAGCCCGCGGCTTAACGGGAGGGGCCAAGAGACCCAGTACTTC.

V usage is TRBV10-3 and J usage is TRBJ2-5; 11 positions agree with TRBD2. Germline V gene sequence: CDR1 ENHRY, CDR2 SYGVKD. The V segment lost 3 bases and the J segment 5 bases; nucleotides outside the gene matches: 8. The CDR3 is 16 amino acids. The CDR3 protein is CAISDPGLAGGETQYF. CDR3 DNA sequence: TGTGCCATCAGTGACCCCGGTCTAGCGGGGGGTGAGACCCAGTACTTC.

This clonotype was seen more than once but under ten times. The rearrangement joins TRBV19 to TRBJ1-1, with D hard to call. Germline-derived CDR1 and CDR2 are LNHDA and SQIVND (reference sequence). V was trimmed by 6 bases and J by 2 bases, leaving 10 bases between them. The CDR3 totals 13 residues. The chain's CDR3 is CASSIWANTEAFF. In DNA, the CDR3 is TGTGCCAGTAGCATTTGGGCAAACACTGAAGCTTTCTTT.

This chain links TRBV28 with TRBJ1-3; D may be TRBD1 (5 bases). This CDR3 has 15 amino acids. Germline values: CDR1 MDHEN, CDR2 SYDVKM. The V gene lost 5 bases and the J gene lost 4 bases, with 15 bases spanning the gap. The CDR3 reads CASSGRGAGGNTIYF. The CDR3 region has the DNA TGTGCCAGCAGTGGCAGAGGGGCTGGGGGAAACACCATATATTTT. The full variable domain, its missing parts supplied by reference TRBV28 and TRBJ1-3, is DVKVTQSSRYLVKRTGEKVFLECVQDMDHENMFWYRQDPGLGLRLIYFSYDVKMKEKGDIPEGYSVSREKKERFSLILESASTNQTSMYLCASSGRGAGGNTIYFGEGSWLTVV.

This clonotype was found a few times. This chain joins TRBV7-9 and TRBJ2-7, with a possible D match to TRBD2 (6 bases). V lost 11 bases and J 4 bases, leaving 21 bases between the germline ends. Germline loops: CDR1 SEHNR, CDR2 FQNEAQ (reference sequence). CDR3 length equals 14 residues. CDR3 amino acids: CAGSRGGDRYEQYF. The CDR3 region has the DNA TGTGCCGGCTCGAGGGGCGGGGATCGGTACGAGCAGTACTTC.

This clonotype occurred a few times. The chain has TRBV7-8 and TRBJ2-2, with TRBD1 identical over 8 bases. The CDR3 spans 15 residues. The germline V gene encodes CDR1 SGHVS and CDR2 FQNEAQ. The V gene end was trimmed by 1 base and the J gene end by 7 bases; junction bases not matched to a gene: 5. The CDR3 nucleotides are TGTGCCAGCAGCTTAGAGGCAGGGGGCTTCGGGGAGCTGTTTTTT. Residues: CASSLEAGGFGELFF.

This clonotype turned up a few times. V gene TRBV20-1 combines with J gene TRBJ2-3; D is uncertain. CDR3 length equals 13 residues. Germline CDR1 and CDR2: DFQATT and SNEGSKA (reference sequence). V was clipped by 5 bases and J by 2 bases, with 11 bases between them. The CDR3 sequence is CSAVLRYTDTQYF. In DNA, the CDR3 is TGCAGTGCTGTCCTCCGATACACAGATACGCAGTATTTT.

This clonotype was recorded many times. The chain carries TRBV15 and TRBJ2-2; D is unclear. The germline gives CDR1 LNHNV, CDR2 YYDKDF (reference sequence). There are 13 residues in the CDR3. V dropped 0 bases and J dropped 7 bases, with 6 bases sitting between them. The CDR3 loop reads CATSRDVGGELFF. CDR3 DNA: TGTGCCACCAGCAGAGATGTTGGCGGGGAGCTGTTTTTT.

The chain recombines TRBV13 with TRBJ2-4, with D perhaps given as TRBD1 or TRBD2 (6 bases each). V was clipped by 1 base and J by 5 bases, with 12 bases between them. Germline V gene data show CDR1 as PRHDT and CDR2 as FYEKMQ (reference sequence). This CDR3 is 15 amino acids long. CDR3 in DNA: TGTGCCAGCAGCTTAGAAGGGGGGCCGCAAAACATTCAGTACTTC. This codes for CASSLEGGPQNIQYF.

The CDR3 nucleotides read TGTGCCAGCAGCCCCCAGGGCGCTGAGGTGAACACTGAAGCTTTCTTT. It specifies CASSPQGAEVNTEAFF. The chain employs TRBV9 and TRBJ1-1, with a tentative D call TRBD1 (5 bases). The V end was cut by 4 bases, the J end by 0 bases, with 16 bases between. The CDR3 totals 16 residues. CDR1 is SGDLS, CDR2 YYNGEE, per germline. Filled out from reference TRBV9 and TRBJ1-1, the complete variable domain reads DSGVTQTPKHLITATGQRVTLRCSPRSGDLSVYWYQQSLDQGLQFLIQYYNGEERAKGNILERFSAQQFPDLHSELNLSSLELGDSALYFCASSPQGAEVNTEAFFGQGTRLTVV.

This clonotype occurred a few times. The V call is TRBV10-3, the J call TRBJ2-7; weak D call: TRBD1 (6 bases). V lost 5 bases and J 7 bases, leaving 18 bases between the germline ends. The CDR3 extends over 14 amino acids. The germline V gene has CDR1 ENHRY and CDR2 SYGVKD. This CDR3 is CAISYRQDSKEQYF. CDR3 DNA: TGTGCCATCAGTTATCGACAGGACAGCAAGGAGCAGTACTTC.

This clonotype came up a few times. This chain joins TRBV6-5 and TRBJ1-2, with a tentative D call TRBD1 (6 bases). The germline V gene has CDR1 MNHEY and CDR2 SVGAGI. The CDR3 covers 15 residues. Trimming cost V 5 bases and J 3 bases, with 16 bases left between them. The CDR3 nucleotides are TGTGCCAGCAGTACTCAGGGGAGTCTTTACTATGGCTACACCTTC. It specifies CASSTQGSLYYGYTF.

This clonotype was picked up a small number of times. This chain uses TRBV7-8 with TRBJ2-3; a possible D gene is TRBD2 (6 bases). The CDR3 is 16 amino acids. Trimming pared 3 bases from V and 2 bases from J, leaving 15 bases between. CDR1 is SGHVS, CDR2 FQNEAQ, per germline. The CDR3 loop reads CASSFRRGATTDTQYF. Here the CDR3 DNA reads TGTGCCAGCAGCTTCCGGAGGGGCGCCACCACAGATACGCAGTATTTT.

This clonotype was seen ten or more times. The chain combines TRBV12-3 or TRBV12-4 with TRBJ1-5, with D perhaps matching TRBD1 (5 bases). The CDR3 consists of 14 residues. V lost 6 bases, J lost 2 bases, and 11 bases lay in between. CDR3 in amino acids: CASRPDRRNQPQHF. CDR3 DNA sequence: TGTGCCAGCAGACCTGACAGACGCAATCAGCCCCAGCATTTT.

This chain connects TRBV7-8 to TRBJ2-3, with TRBD1 identical over 12 bases. Losses at the gene ends were 4 bases for V and 1 base for J; bases not matched to a gene: 3. Germline V lookup: CDR1 SGHVS, CDR2 FQNEAQ. This CDR3 has 16 amino acids. CDR3 amino acids: CASSYGTGGGTDTQYF. In nucleotides, the CDR3 is TGTGCCAGCAGCTACGGGACAGGGGGCGGCACAGATACGCAGTATTTT.

This clonotype was seen more than once but under ten times. This chain connects TRBV6-1 to TRBJ2-2, with 12 bases fitting TRBD2. The CDR3 has 18 amino acids. Germline lookup yields CDR1 MNHNS and CDR2 SASEGT. V gave up 8 bases and J gave up 4 bases; unmatched junction bases: 14. The CDR3 nucleotides are TGTGCCAGCTCACGTGGACTAGCGGGATGGGATGGCACCGGGGAGCTGTTTTTT. Its protein product is CASSRGLAGWDGTGELFF.